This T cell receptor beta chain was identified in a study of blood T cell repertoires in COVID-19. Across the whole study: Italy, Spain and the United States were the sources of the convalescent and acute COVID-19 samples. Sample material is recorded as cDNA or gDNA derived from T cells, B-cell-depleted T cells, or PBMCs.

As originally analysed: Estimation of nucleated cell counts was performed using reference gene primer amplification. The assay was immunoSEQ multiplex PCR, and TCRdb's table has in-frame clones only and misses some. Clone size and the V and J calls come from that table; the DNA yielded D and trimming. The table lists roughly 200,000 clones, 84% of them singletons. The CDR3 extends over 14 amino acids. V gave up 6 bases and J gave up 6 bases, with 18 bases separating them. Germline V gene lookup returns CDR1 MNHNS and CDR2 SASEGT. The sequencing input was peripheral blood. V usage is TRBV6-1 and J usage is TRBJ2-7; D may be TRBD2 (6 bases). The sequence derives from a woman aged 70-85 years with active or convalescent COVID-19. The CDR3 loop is CASSPRLVDGEQYF. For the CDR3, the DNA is TGTGCCAGCAGCCCACGACTAGTAGACGGCGAGCAGTACTTC.